This T cell receptor (beta chain) was identified during a study of control samples from healthy donors and cancer patients. Method: immunoSEQ multiplex PCR; TCRdb's copy keeps in-frame clones and lacks some. Counted here are 20,000 to 30,000 clones, around 85% occurring once; the ten biggest clones make up around 7.1%. In germline, CDR1 is KGHSH, CDR2 LQKENI. The CDR3 runs to 15 residues. The V gene end was trimmed by 4 bases and the J gene end by 3 bases; junction bases not matched to a gene: 6. The gene calls are TRBV18 and TRBJ1-2; 9 bases align to TRBD1. The source is a woman in her sixties with head and neck cancer. Material: PBMCs. The CDR3 here is CASSQGGQGDYGYTF. The CDR3 nucleotides read TGTGCCAGCTCACAGGGGGGACAGGGAGACTATGGCTACACCTTC.